The rows below give T cell receptor beta chains drawn from one sample of a study of OX40 agonist ivuxolimab in advanced cancers. Assay: immunoSEQ multiplex PCR; the TCRdb copy retains only in-frame clones and omits some. The sample consists of tens of thousands of clones, approximately 90% of them appearing once. This specimen consisted of CD4+ or CD8+ T cells sorted from blood, obtained in a trial of the OX40 agonist ivuxolimab. These receptors came from an adult with an advanced solid tumor such as melanoma, head and neck, liver or kidney cancer. The CDR3 runs from the conserved cysteine through the conserved F or W. Each record gives: clone size, J gene, CDR3 length, D gene, V gene, CDR3 protein, CDR3 DNA. A D gene is named only where the DNA matches it firmly. Only some rows state a clone size, as once, few, many or a class for expanded clones.

size: .
J: TRBJ2-7
length: 14
D: .
V: TRBV27
CDR3: CASSPLSTSYEQYF
DNA: TGTGCCAGCAGTCCCCTATCGACCTCCTACGAGCAGTACTTC

size: .
J: TRBJ1-1
length: 15
D: TRBD1
V: TRBV30
CDR3: CAWSVGTELNTEAFF
DNA: TGTGCCTGGAGTGTCGGGACAGAGCTGAACACTGAAGCTTTCTTT

size: .
J: TRBJ2-2
length: 12
D: .
V: TRBV10-3
CDR3: CAIMDSLGELFF
DNA: TGTGCCATTATGGACAGTTTGGGGGAGCTGTTTTTT

size: few
J: TRBJ1-3
length: 13
D: .
V: TRBV7-9
CDR3: CASSGYRGNTIYF
DNA: TGTGCCAGCAGCGGCTACAGGGGAAACACCATATATTTT

size: .
J: TRBJ2-7
length: 14
D: TRBD1
V: TRBV27
CDR3: CASRGDSLSYEQYF
DNA: TGTGCCAGCAGGGGGGACAGTTTATCCTACGAGCAGTACTTC

size: .
J: TRBJ2-7
length: 13
D: .
V: TRBV29-1
CDR3: CSVESQSSYEQYF
DNA: TGCAGCGTTGAGAGTCAAAGCTCCTACGAGCAGTACTTC

size: .
J: TRBJ1-5
length: 14
D: .
V: TRBV27
CDR3: CASSLTGRGQPQHF
DNA: TGTGCCAGCAGTCTAACAGGGCGGGGGCAGCCCCAGCATTTT

size: .
J: TRBJ1-6
length: 13
D: .
V: TRBV7-9
CDR3: CASSLEGDSPLHF
DNA: TGTGCCAGCAGCTTAGAAGGGGATTCACCCCTCCACTTT

size: once
J: TRBJ2-3
length: 19
D: .
V: TRBV30
CDR3: CAWRAGTVLVRGDTDTQYF
DNA: TGTGCCTGGAGGGCCGGGACAGTCCTTGTCCGGGGGGACACAGATACGCAGTATTTT

size: .
J: TRBJ2-2
length: 15
D: .
V: TRBV11-2
CDR3: CASSLGRLLPGELFF
DNA: TGTGCCAGCAGCTTAGGGAGACTACTCCCCGGGGAGCTGTTTTTT

size: once
J: TRBJ2-1
length: 16
D: TRBD2
V: TRBV11-2
CDR3: CASSLAGLAGVNEQFF
DNA: TGTGCCAGCAGCTTAGCCGGGCTAGCGGGAGTAAATGAGCAGTTCTTC

size: .
J: TRBJ1-5
length: 15
D: TRBD1
V: TRBV28
CDR3: CASSLRDRVEQPQHF
DNA: TGTGCCAGCAGTTTAAGGGACAGGGTTGAGCAGCCCCAGCATTTT

size: .
J: TRBJ2-7
length: 13
D: TRBD1
V: TRBV29-1
CDR3: CSVEGDSPYEQYF
DNA: TGCAGCGTTGAAGGGGACAGTCCCTACGAGCAGTACTTC

size: .
J: TRBJ2-7
length: 13
D: .
V: TRBV28
CDR3: CASGASPFSEQYF
DNA: TGTGCCAGTGGAGCCAGCCCCTTTTCCGAGCAGTACTTC

size: .
J: TRBJ2-2
length: 13
D: .
V: TRBV7-9
CDR3: CASSSKYTGELFF
DNA: TGTGCCAGCAGCTCAAAATACACCGGGGAGCTGTTTTTT

size: .
J: TRBJ2-3
length: 15
D: .
V: TRBV9
CDR3: CASSPPGASTDTQYF
DNA: TGTGCCAGCAGCCCTCCGGGAGCGAGCACAGATACGCAGTATTTT

size: .
J: TRBJ2-5
length: 16
D: TRBD1
V: TRBV30
CDR3: CAWSVAETGELETQYF
DNA: TGTGCCTGGAGTGTAGCCGAGACAGGGGAGTTGGAGACCCAGTACTTC

size: .
J: TRBJ2-2
length: 13
D: .
V: TRBV7-9
CDR3: CASSSDPGGELFF
DNA: TGTGCCAGCAGCTCCGACCCCGGCGGGGAGCTGTTTTTT

size: .
J: TRBJ1-4
length: 15
D: .
V: TRBV5-4
CDR3: CASSLGPLGNEKLFF
DNA: TGTGCCAGCAGCTTGGGTCCCCTGGGGAATGAAAAACTGTTTTTT

size: .
J: TRBJ2-3
length: 16
D: .
V: TRBV5-4
CDR3: CASSLTFLGGADTQYF
DNA: TGTGCCAGCAGCCTAACTTTCCTTGGAGGGGCAGATACGCAGTATTTT

size: .
J: TRBJ2-1
length: 15
D: TRBD1
V: TRBV4-1
CDR3: CASSHSGTGDNEQFF
DNA: TGCGCCAGCAGCCATTCCGGGACAGGGGACAATGAGCAGTTCTTC

size: .
J: TRBJ2-1
length: 19
D: TRBD2
V: TRBV5-1
CDR3: CASSLALAGGPGSYNEQFF
DNA: TGCGCCAGCAGCTTGGCCCTAGCGGGAGGGCCTGGCTCCTACAATGAGCAGTTCTTC

size: .
J: TRBJ2-7
length: 15
D: .
V: TRBV11-2
CDR3: CASSLIGHKTYEQYF
DNA: TGTGCCAGCAGCTTAATAGGACATAAGACCTACGAGCAGTACTTC

size: .
J: TRBJ1-1
length: 15
D: .
V: TRBV15
CDR3: CATSRVGQPNTEAFF
DNA: TGTGCCACCAGCAGAGTAGGGCAGCCGAACACTGAAGCTTTCTTT

size: .
J: TRBJ1-1
length: 14
D: .
V: TRBV6-5
CDR3: CASSYSGGDTEAFF
DNA: TGTGCCAGCAGTTACTCGGGGGGGGACACTGAAGCTTTCTTT

size: once
J: TRBJ2-2
length: 17
D: TRBD2
V: TRBV19
CDR3: CASSTFIAGARTGELFF
DNA: TGTGCCAGTAGCACTTTTATAGCGGGGGCCCGGACCGGGGAGCTGTTTTTT

size: .
J: TRBJ2-5
length: 17
D: TRBD2
V: TRBV11-2
CDR3: CASSPGTSGVYQETQYF
DNA: TGTGCCAGCAGCCCCGGGACTAGCGGAGTGTACCAAGAGACCCAGTACTTC

size: .
J: TRBJ2-1
length: 12
D: .
V: TRBV30
CDR3: CAYVSTVNEQFF
DNA: TGTGCCTACGTGTCCACAGTGAATGAGCAGTTCTTC

size: once
J: TRBJ1-1
length: 13
D: .
V: TRBV2
CDR3: CATGINRNTEAFF
DNA: TGTGCCACCGGAATTAACCGGAACACTGAAGCTTTCTTT

size: .
J: TRBJ2-5
length: 15
D: TRBD2
V: TRBV27
CDR3: CASSLLAGEWETQYF
DNA: TGTGCCAGCAGTTTACTAGCGGGAGAATGGGAGACCCAGTACTTC

size: .
J: TRBJ2-7
length: 14
D: TRBD1
V: TRBV5-4
CDR3: CASRRQGDPYEQYF
DNA: TGTGCCAGCAGACGACAGGGGGACCCCTACGAGCAGTACTTC

size: once
J: TRBJ2-2
length: 12
D: .
V: TRBV2
CDR3: CASTLNTGELFF
DNA: TGTGCCAGCACCCTTAACACCGGGGAGCTGTTTTTT

size: .
J: TRBJ1-1
length: 14
D: .
V: TRBV29-1
CDR3: CSVQQTVSGTEAFF
DNA: TGCAGCGTTCAACAGACAGTTTCTGGCACTGAAGCTTTCTTT

size: .
J: TRBJ1-5
length: 14
D: .
V: TRBV19
CDR3: CASTPGGDNQPQHF
DNA: TGTGCCAGTACGCCGGGGGGCGACAATCAGCCCCAGCATTTT

size: .
J: TRBJ2-1
length: 18
D: TRBD2
V: TRBV11-3
CDR3: CASSLVGTSGSSYNEQFF
DNA: TGTGCCAGCAGCTTAGTAGGGACTAGCGGGTCCTCCTACAATGAGCAGTTCTTC

size: .
J: TRBJ2-2
length: 11
D: .
V: TRBV29-1
CDR3: CSVGFSGELFF
DNA: TGCAGCGTTGGATTCTCCGGGGAGCTGTTTTTT

size: .
J: TRBJ2-1
length: 13
D: .
V: TRBV6-5
CDR3: CASSYATYNEQFF
DNA: TGTGCCAGCAGTTACGCCACGTACAATGAGCAGTTCTTC

size: .
J: TRBJ1-2
length: 13
D: .
V: TRBV27
CDR3: CASSDLVNYGYTF
DNA: TGTGCCAGCAGTGATCTAGTCAACTATGGCTACACCTTC

size: .
J: TRBJ2-1
length: 13
D: TRBD1
V: TRBV2
CDR3: CASIADRALGQFF
DNA: TGTGCCAGCATTGCCGACAGGGCCCTTGGGCAGTTCTTC

size: .
J: TRBJ2-5
length: 15
D: .
V: TRBV10-3
CDR3: CAISESGRRQETQYF
DNA: TGTGCCATCAGTGAGTCAGGCAGGAGGCAAGAGACCCAGTACTTC